This T cell receptor (beta chain) was sequenced for a study of blood T cell repertoires in COVID-19 (dated by TCRdb to the early 2020s). Looking at the study overall: Samples from collaborators originated in the United States, Italy and Spain and spanned both the acute and convalescent phases of COVID-19. The prospective study material was composed of cDNA or gDNA derived from T cells, B-cell-depleted T cells, or PBMCs. Subjects who had been exposed to COVID-19, were actively infected with it, or had recovered from it provided the deeply sampled blood TCRbeta repertoires that made up the dataset. A freely available public database, intended as a resource for researchers studying the immune response to SARS-CoV-2, is where the repertoires were released. The samples were drawn from the first 160 participants of the ongoing ImmuneRACE study and from 950 to 1,500 subjects provided by 6 global collaborators. Sample metadata almost always included a de-identified subject ID, COVID-19 status, age in years and sex. Where HLA class I and class II types were available, the types were taken from metadata supplied by the sample provider, not from assay-based typing.

This clone was found once. The antigen it recognizes is unknown. No base-level quality is on record; no much larger clone is a single base apart. Between the V and J ends, shortened by 4 bases and 0 bases respectively, the junction contains 16 bases. The germline V gene (reference sequence) yields GTSNPN for CDR1 and SVGIG for CDR2. The CDR3 covers 16 residues, taking in both the cysteine and the phenylalanine. Just CDR3 DNA is preserved here, 48 bases in frame from base 1. TCRbeta CDR3 regions were amplified from genomic DNA using the immunoSEQ Assay, a bias-controlled multiplex PCR. Turning to the authors' computational methods: The number of nucleated cells in each sample was estimated by amplification of reference gene primers within the assay. To quantify the absolute abundance of each unique TCRbeta CDR3 rearrangement, sequence reads were collapsed and filtered. Productive Simpson clonality was computed per sample as the square root of Simpson's diversity index over productive rearrangements. TCRdb carries this immuneACCESS record with in-frame sequences only. Its versions omit some clonotypes, under half of them owing to an unresolved V gene in the studies checked, with the rest unexplained. V, J and clone size derive from that table, while D and trimming were established from the DNA sequence. In all, the sample holds 250,000 to 300,000 clones, and 88% of those were seen once. Of the sample, roughly 10% falls within the top ten clones.

Broader findings and caveats from the paper: Clinical and demographic metadata were provided uncurated, with the amount varying by source and participant.

One collaborating source in Seattle enrolled patients during active infection and followed them longitudinally through the course of disease. The collaborating institutions used their own protocols to collect whole blood in K2EDTA tubes. For TCRbeta analysis, collaborator samples were shipped as frozen whole blood, as isolated PBMCs, or as DNA extracted from either sample type. The specimen sequenced was peripheral blood. The TCR was taken from a woman aged 25 to 39 with COVID-19, enrolled during active disease. The chain uses TRBV30 and TRBJ2-4; a tentative D match to TRBD2 spans 6 bases. The nucleotide sequence reads TGTGCCTGGAAGGGCGGGATGGGCCTAGCCAAAAACATTCAGTACTTC. It is translated as CAWKGGMGLAKNIQYF.